The 30 T cell receptor beta chains in this list originate from one sample, sequenced in a study of T cells after yellow fever vaccination. MiXCR, run by TCRdb on the 5' RACE reads, gives a single entry per CDR3 protein. Here the sample spans about 500,000 distinct CDR3 sequences, around 16% being singletons. Source: PBMCs, taken less than 6 days after the first yellow fever vaccination. These receptors came from a man between 18 and 29 years old who received the YFV17D yellow fever vaccine.

The V call is TRBV6-1, the J call TRBJ2-5; D remains unclear. Germline CDR1 MNHNS, CDR2 SASEGT. The CDR3 covers 15 residues. With 6 bases removed from V and 2 bases from J, the gap between germline ends came to 16 bases. The DNA for the CDR3 is TGTGCCAGCAGCCTCGACGGACGCGAGCAAGAGACCCAGTACTTC. Translation gives CASSLDGREQETQYF.

The chain carries TRBV20-1 and TRBJ1-5, with TRBD1 identical over 9 bases. V trimming: 5 bases; J trimming: 11 bases; junction bases outside the gene matches: 13. The CDR3 extends over 14 amino acids. Germline CDR1 reads DFQATT; CDR2 reads SNEGSKA (reference sequence). Here the CDR3 reads CSAQPGQGHMAQHF. The CDR3 DNA reads as TGCAGTGCTCAACCGGGACAGGGCCACATGGCCCAGCATTTT.

About this clonotype itself: The junction does not match germline at one end; this may be a read error. The chain has TRBV6-1 and TRBJ2-5; 10 bases agree with TRBD2. The germline V gene encodes CDR1 MNHNS and CDR2 SASEGT. This CDR3 spans 17 amino acids. CDR3 sequence (DNA): TGTGCCATCAGTGAAGCGGGGGGGCGTTATGGAGAAGAGACCCAGTACTTC. It encodes CAISEAGGRYGEETQYF.

The rearrangement uses TRBV6-1 and TRBJ1-5; D remains unclear. In germline, CDR1 is MNHNS, CDR2 SASEGT. The CDR3 is made up of 14 amino acids. Trimming removed 6 bases at V and 3 bases at J, with 12 bases between. DNA for the CDR3: TGTGCCAGCAGGGGGAGGGATTCCAATCAGCCCCAGCATTTT. Its protein is CASRGRDSNQPQHF.

This clonotype came up many times. V gene TRBV7-6 combines with J gene TRBJ1-2, with D possibly being TRBD1 (6 bases). Per the germline V gene, CDR1 is SGHVS and CDR2 is FNYEAQ. This CDR3 has 13 residues. V lost 3 bases and J lost 5, with 10 bases in between. This CDR3 is CASSFNRDYGYTF. CDR3 nucleotide sequence: TGTGCCAGCAGCTTTAACAGGGATTATGGCTACACCTTC.

V and J are TRBV9 and TRBJ2-2; 7 bases fit TRBD1. After removal of 1 base from V and 6 bases from J, the junction contained 6 bases not matched to a gene. CDR3 length: 15 amino acids. CDR1 and CDR2 from the germline V gene are SGDLS and YYNGEE. The CDR3 DNA reads TGTGCCAGCAGCGTACTGACAGGGCGGTCCGGGGAGCTGTTTTTT. This encodes CASSVLTGRSGELFF.

This clonotype was observed a few times. This sequence joins TRBV19 and TRBJ2-3; D may be TRBD1 (6 bases). Germline values: CDR1 LNHDA, CDR2 SQIVND (reference sequence). Deletions cut 3 bases from V and 6 bases from J, with 10 bases between. CDR3 size: 13 residues. CDR3 loop: CASSIHRVDTQYF. The CDR3, as DNA: TGTGCCAGTAGTATCCACAGGGTTGATACGCAGTATTTT.

The chain recombines TRBV6-5 with TRBJ2-5, with D unresolved. The germline V and J ends were trimmed by 5 bases and 9 bases, with 16 bases remaining between them. CDR1 MNHEY and CDR2 SVGAGI come from the germline V gene. The CDR3 is 13 amino acids. The CDR3: CASSNVVGQPQYF. CDR3 coding DNA: TGTGCCAGCAGTAACGTCGTCGGGCAGCCCCAGTACTTC.

CDR3 coding DNA: TGTGCCAGCCGGGGACAGGGCGAAGGGATCTATGGCTACACCTTC. Translated, it gives CASRGQGEGIYGYTF. The rearrangement joins TRBV12-3 or TRBV12-4 to TRBJ1-2, with 9 bases aligning to TRBD1. The CDR3 is 15 residues long. The trim removed 8 bases at V and 4 bases at J, leaving 11 bases unmatched.

This clonotype was observed at least ten times. The chain links TRBV3-1 to TRBJ2-3; D not resolved. The germline CDR1 and CDR2 sequences are LGHDT and YNNKEL (reference sequence). The CDR3 loop spans 13 amino acids. V lost 2 bases and J 0 bases, leaving 3 bases between the germline ends. For the CDR3, the DNA is TGTGCCAGCAGCCAAACTAGCACAGATACGCAGTATTTT. As protein: CASSQTSTDTQYF.

This clonotype turned up a few times. V is TRBV6-2 or TRBV6-3 and J is TRBJ1-1; D call uncertain. The length of the CDR3 is 13 residues. Trimming cost V 2 bases and J 4 bases, with 8 bases left between them. Per germline, CDR1 MNHEY and CDR2 SVGEGT. CDR3 DNA: TGTGCCAGCAGTTACCAGTCTTTCACTGAAGCTTTCTTT. It yields the protein CASSYQSFTEAFF.

This clonotype showed up just a few times. V and J are TRBV5-1 and TRBJ2-1; tentative D call: TRBD1 (8 bases). The V end lost 9 bases, the J end lost 2 bases, and 18 bases lay between the germline ends. Germline-derived CDR1 and CDR2 are SGHRS and YFSETQ. This CDR3 comprises 15 residues. In nucleotides, the CDR3 is TGCGCCACCAGGGAACAGGGGGGGACCTACAATGAGCAGTTCTTC. Amino acid sequence: CATREQGGTYNEQFF.

About this clonotype itself: This sequence may be a read error, since a much larger clone differs from it by one base. The CDR3 is CASSLEGADTGEPFF. CDR3 bases: TGTGCCAGCAGCTTGGAGGGCGCGGACACCGGGGAGCCGTTTTTT. The V call is TRBV5-4, the J call TRBJ2-2, with D possibly called TRBD1 or TRBD2 (5 bases each). Germline lookup yields CDR1 SGHNT and CDR2 YYREEE (reference sequence). The CDR3 spans 15 residues.

The table lists this clonotype with a few counts. This chain links TRBV12-3 or TRBV12-4 with TRBJ2-3, with 16 bases that match TRBD2. V dropped 4 bases and J dropped 0; count of bases not matched to a gene: 10. This CDR3 is 20 amino acids long. CDR3 sequence reads: CASSSNSGTSGGASTDTQYF. In nucleotides, the CDR3 is TGTGCCAGCAGTTCAAACTCTGGGACTAGCGGGGGGGCTAGCACAGATACGCAGTATTTT.

This clonotype was counted many times. The rearrangement uses TRBV7-2 and TRBJ2-3; no clear D. The germline V gene encodes CDR1 SGHTA and CDR2 FQGNSA. V was shortened by 3 bases and J by 2 bases, with 9 bases between the two germline ends. This CDR3 contains 14 residues. Here the CDR3 reads CASSFGYYTDTQYF. The CDR3 DNA sequence: TGTGCCAGCAGCTTCGGTTATTACACAGATACGCAGTATTTT.

In its sample, this clonotype was seen a few times. This chain uses TRBV5-1 with TRBJ2-3; the D call may be TRBD1 or TRBD2 (5 bases each). The ends were cut back, 4 bases at V and 7 bases at J, with 19 bases in the middle. The CDR3 contains 15 residues. Germline CDR1 reads SGHRS; CDR2 reads YFSETQ. In DNA form, the CDR3 reads TGCGCCAGCAGCATGTCCGGGACCGTGCCCAATACGCAGTATTTT. It translates to CASSMSGTVPNTQYF. The complete variable domain, with remaining parts taken from reference TRBV5-1 and TRBJ2-3, reads KAGVTQTPRYLIKTRGQQVTLSCSPISGHRSVSWYQQTPGQGLQFLFEYFSETQRNKGNFPGRFSGRQFSNSRSEMNVSTLELGDSALYLCASSMSGTVPNTQYFGPGTRLTVL.

This chain connects TRBV12-5 to TRBJ1-2, with D hard to call. The V gene's germline CDR1 is LGHNT and CDR2 FRNRAP. Trimming stripped 8 bases from V and 7 bases from J, with 14 bases between. The CDR3 contains 12 residues. CDR3: CASRPEGSGYTF. CDR3 in DNA: TGTGCTAGTAGACCCGAAGGATCTGGCTACACCTTC. Using reference TRBV12-5 and TRBJ1-2 for the parts outside the CDR3, the full variable domain is DARVTQTPRHKVTEMGQEVTMRCQPILGHNTVFWYRQTMMQGLELLAYFRNRAPLDDSGMPKDRFSAEMPDATLATLKIQPSEPRDSAVYFCASRPEGSGYTFGSGTRLTVV.

This chain connects TRBV7-2 to TRBJ2-5, with 7 bases that match TRBD1. The CDR3 extends over 15 amino acids. Unmatched junction bases numbered 10, after V lost 5 bases and J lost 4 bases. The germline V gene has CDR1 SGHTA and CDR2 FQGNSA. The CDR3 region is CASSPRQGSAETQYF. Here the CDR3 DNA reads TGTGCCAGCAGCCCTCGACAGGGTTCTGCAGAGACCCAGTACTTC.

The chain joins TRBV11-2 to TRBJ2-4, with a tentative D call TRBD1 (5 bases). CDR1 and CDR2 from the germline V gene are SGHAT and FQNNGV. Trimming shortened V by 1 base and J by 6 bases, and 10 bases separated the two germline ends. The CDR3 is 14 residues long. CDR3 in DNA: TGTGCCAGCAGCTTAGTTTGGGGCGGAAACATTCAGTACTTC. It yields the protein CASSLVWGGNIQYF.

This chain connects TRBV2 to TRBJ1-1; D remains unclear. V was cut by 8 bases and J by 7 bases, with 20 bases left in between. Per the germline V gene, CDR1 is SNHLY and CDR2 is FYNNEI. This CDR3 is 14 amino acids long. CDR3 DNA: TGTGCCAGCGGCCGCGGGCCAGCGACTGGTGAAGCTTTCTTT. Encoded protein: CASGRGPATGEAFF. Complete variable domain (other parts from reference TRBV2 and TRBJ1-1): EPEVTQTPSHQVTQMGQEVILRCVPISNHLYFYWYRQILGQKVEFLVSFYNNEISEKSEIFDDQFSVERPDGSNFTLKIRSTKLEDSAMYFCASGRGPATGEAFFGQGTRLTVV.

The V call is TRBV5-1, the J call TRBJ2-2; D might be TRBD2 (6 bases). This CDR3 is 15 amino acids long. The germline V and J ends were trimmed by 4 bases and 6 bases, with 16 bases remaining between them. CDR1 and CDR2 (germline): SGHRS, YFSETQ. CDR3 loop: CASSQEKGLAGELFF. The DNA for the CDR3 is TGCGCCAGCAGCCAAGAAAAGGGACTGGCCGGGGAGCTGTTTTTT.

In this sample, this clonotype turned up a few times. The gene calls are TRBV28 and TRBJ1-4; TRBD1 might be the D (5 bases). Trimming cost V 5 bases and J 5 bases, with 12 bases left between them. Germline V gene lookup returns CDR1 MDHEN and CDR2 SYDVKM. The CDR3 is 14 residues long. CDR3 nucleotides: TGTGCCAGCAGTCACCGGGGGGGGAATGAAAAACTGTTTTTT. Translation: CASSHRGGNEKLFF.

V gene TRBV11-1 combines with J gene TRBJ1-1; TRBD1 might be the D (5 bases). CDR1 SGHAT and CDR2 FQDESV come from the germline V gene (reference sequence). Trimming removed 5 bases at V and 7 bases at J, with 17 bases between. The CDR3 contains 14 residues. The CDR3 coding sequence is TGTGCCAGCAGCCCCCCGGGACTTTATTATGAAGCTTTCTTT. Protein sequence: CASSPPGLYYEAFF.

The chain employs TRBV20-1 and TRBJ2-3; 7 nucleotides line up with TRBD1. The germline CDR1 and CDR2 sequences are DFQATT and SNEGSKA (reference sequence). V gave up 6 bases and J gave up 2 bases; unmatched junction bases: 8. The CDR3 runs 14 residues. CDR3 nucleotide sequence: TGCAGTGCCCGACCGGGACAGCCCACAGATACGCAGTATTTT. It translates to CSARPGQPTDTQYF.

This clonotype showed up just a few times. J is TRBJ1-4 and V is TRBV5-1; D remains unclear. There are 14 residues in the CDR3. The V gene's germline CDR1 is SGHRS and CDR2 YFSETQ. V was clipped by 1 base and J by 6 bases, with 10 bases between them. The CDR3 reads CASSLKAGDEKLFF. The CDR3 DNA is TGCGCCAGCAGCTTGAAGGCGGGTGATGAAAAACTGTTTTTT.

The chain combines TRBV4-3 with TRBJ2-5; either TRBD1 or TRBD2 may supply D (6 bases each). V was pared by 0 bases and J by 5 bases, with 16 bases between. This CDR3 has 16 amino acids. In germline, CDR1 is LGHNA, CDR2 YSLEER. The CDR3 sequence: CASSQDVGGSHETQYF. CDR3 nucleotides: TGCGCCAGCAGCCAAGATGTGGGGGGCAGTCATGAGACCCAGTACTTC.

There are many counts of this clonotype. The CDR3 sequence: CASSPETGGIGGYTF. The CDR3 DNA sequence: TGCGCCAGCAGCCCTGAGACAGGTGGGATCGGAGGCTACACCTTC. The V gene is TRBV4-1, the J gene TRBJ1-2; TRBD1 is a possible D gene (6 bases). Germline-derived CDR1 and CDR2 are MGHRA and YSYEKL. V was pared by 4 bases and J by 8 bases, with 20 bases between. This CDR3 has 15 residues.

This clonotype was recorded many times. V and J are TRBV4-1 and TRBJ1-2, with a possible D match to TRBD1 (5 bases). This CDR3 has 13 amino acids. Germline V gene data show CDR1 as MGHRA and CDR2 as YSYEKL. V was clipped by 1 base and J by 2 bases, with 5 bases between them. The CDR3 region is CASSQGQNYGYTF. In DNA form, the CDR3 reads TGCGCCAGCAGCCAAGGACAGAACTATGGCTACACCTTC.

This clonotype was seen a handful of times. The genes are TRBV6-2 or TRBV6-3 and TRBJ1-5; D ambiguous. Germline loops: CDR1 MNHEY, CDR2 SVGEGT. CDR3 length equals 21 residues. The V end was cut by 2 bases, the J end by 4 bases, with 30 bases between. The CDR3 DNA follows: TGTGCCAGCAGTTACACTCCCGGGGAGGGAGGAATTTCTACAACTAATCAGCCCCAGCATTTT. Its protein is CASSYTPGEGGISTTNQPQHF.

This clonotype has more than one count but fewer than ten. The genes are TRBV7-2 and TRBJ1-3, with D maybe TRBD1 (6 bases). Trimming took off 6 bases at V and 3 bases at J, with 15 bases between the two ends. This CDR3 spans 15 amino acids. The germline V gene has CDR1 SGHTA and CDR2 FQGNSA. As DNA, the CDR3 is TGTGCCAGCAGTCTCGGGGGGGCAGGTGGAAACACCATATATTTT. Its translation is CASSLGGAGGNTIYF.